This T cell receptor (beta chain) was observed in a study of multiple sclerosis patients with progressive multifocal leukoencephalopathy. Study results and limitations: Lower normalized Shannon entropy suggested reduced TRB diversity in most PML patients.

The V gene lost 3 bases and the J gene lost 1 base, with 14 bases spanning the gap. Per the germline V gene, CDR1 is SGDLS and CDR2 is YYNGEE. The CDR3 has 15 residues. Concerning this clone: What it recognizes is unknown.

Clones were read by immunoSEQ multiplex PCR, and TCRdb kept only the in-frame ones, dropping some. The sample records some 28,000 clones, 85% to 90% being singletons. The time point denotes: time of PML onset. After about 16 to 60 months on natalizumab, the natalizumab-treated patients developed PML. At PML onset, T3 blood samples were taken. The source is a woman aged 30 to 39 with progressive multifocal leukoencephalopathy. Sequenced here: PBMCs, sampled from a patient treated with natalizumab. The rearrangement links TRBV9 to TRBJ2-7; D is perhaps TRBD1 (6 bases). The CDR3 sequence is CASSGPQTGSYEQYF. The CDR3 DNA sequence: TGTGCCAGCAGCGGTCCTCAGACAGGTTCCTACGAGCAGTACTTC.